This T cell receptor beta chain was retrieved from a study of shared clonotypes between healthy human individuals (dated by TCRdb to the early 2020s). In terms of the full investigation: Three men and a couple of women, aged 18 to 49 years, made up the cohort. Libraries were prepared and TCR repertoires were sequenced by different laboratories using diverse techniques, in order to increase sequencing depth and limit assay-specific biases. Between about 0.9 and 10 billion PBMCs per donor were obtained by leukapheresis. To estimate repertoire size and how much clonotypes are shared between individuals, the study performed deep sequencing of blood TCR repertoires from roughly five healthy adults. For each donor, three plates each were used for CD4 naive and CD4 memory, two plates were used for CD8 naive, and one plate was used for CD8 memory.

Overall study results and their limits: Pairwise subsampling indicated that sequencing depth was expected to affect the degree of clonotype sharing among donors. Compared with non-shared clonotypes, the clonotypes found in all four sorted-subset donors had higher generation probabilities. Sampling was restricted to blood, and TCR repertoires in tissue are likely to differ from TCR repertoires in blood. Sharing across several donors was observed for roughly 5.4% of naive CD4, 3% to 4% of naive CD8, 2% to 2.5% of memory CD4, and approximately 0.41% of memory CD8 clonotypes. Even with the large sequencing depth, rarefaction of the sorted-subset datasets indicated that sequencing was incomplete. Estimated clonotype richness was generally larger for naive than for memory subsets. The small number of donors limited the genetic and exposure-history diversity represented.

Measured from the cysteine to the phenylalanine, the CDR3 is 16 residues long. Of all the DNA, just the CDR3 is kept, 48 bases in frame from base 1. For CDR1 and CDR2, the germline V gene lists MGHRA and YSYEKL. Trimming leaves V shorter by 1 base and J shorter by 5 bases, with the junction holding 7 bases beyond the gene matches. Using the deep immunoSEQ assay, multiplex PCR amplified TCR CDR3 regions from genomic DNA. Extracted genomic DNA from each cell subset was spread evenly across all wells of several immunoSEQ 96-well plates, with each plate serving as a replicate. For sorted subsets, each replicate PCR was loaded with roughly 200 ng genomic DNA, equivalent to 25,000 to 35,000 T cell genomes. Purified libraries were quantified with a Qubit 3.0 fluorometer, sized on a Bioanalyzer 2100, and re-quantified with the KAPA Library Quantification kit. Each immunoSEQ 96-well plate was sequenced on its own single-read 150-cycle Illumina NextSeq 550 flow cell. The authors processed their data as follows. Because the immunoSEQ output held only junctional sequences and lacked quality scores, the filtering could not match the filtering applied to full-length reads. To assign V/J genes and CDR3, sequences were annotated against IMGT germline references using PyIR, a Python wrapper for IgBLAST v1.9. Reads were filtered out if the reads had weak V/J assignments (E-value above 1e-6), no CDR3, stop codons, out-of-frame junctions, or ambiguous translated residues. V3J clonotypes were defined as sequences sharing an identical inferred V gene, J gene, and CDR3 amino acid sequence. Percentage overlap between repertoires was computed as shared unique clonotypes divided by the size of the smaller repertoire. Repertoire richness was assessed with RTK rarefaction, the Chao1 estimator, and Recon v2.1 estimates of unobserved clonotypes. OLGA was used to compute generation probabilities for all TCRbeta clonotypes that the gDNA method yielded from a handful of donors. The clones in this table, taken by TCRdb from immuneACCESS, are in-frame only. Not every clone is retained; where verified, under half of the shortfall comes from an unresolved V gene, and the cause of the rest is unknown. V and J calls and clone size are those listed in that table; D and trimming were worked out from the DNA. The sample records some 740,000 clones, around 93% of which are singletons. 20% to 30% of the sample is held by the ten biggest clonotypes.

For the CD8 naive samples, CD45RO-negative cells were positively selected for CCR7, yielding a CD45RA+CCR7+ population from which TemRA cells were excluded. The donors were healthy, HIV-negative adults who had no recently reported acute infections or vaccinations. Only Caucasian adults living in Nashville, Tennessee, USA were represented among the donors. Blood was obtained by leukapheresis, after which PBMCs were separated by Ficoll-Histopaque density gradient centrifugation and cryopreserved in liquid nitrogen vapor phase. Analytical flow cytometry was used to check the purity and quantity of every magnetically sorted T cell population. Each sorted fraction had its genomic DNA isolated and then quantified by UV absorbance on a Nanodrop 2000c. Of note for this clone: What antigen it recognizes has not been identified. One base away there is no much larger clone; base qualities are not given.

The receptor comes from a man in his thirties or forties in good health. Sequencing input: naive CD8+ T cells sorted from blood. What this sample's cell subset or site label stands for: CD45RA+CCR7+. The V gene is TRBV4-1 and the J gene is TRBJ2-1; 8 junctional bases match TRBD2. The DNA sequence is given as TGCGCCAGCAGCCAAGTCTTAACTAGCGGAAACAATGAGCAGTTCTTC. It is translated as CASSQVLTSGNNEQFF.